The 21 T cell receptor beta chains presented below share a single source sample, sequenced in a study of OX40 agonist ivuxolimab in advanced cancers. Profiled with immunoSEQ multiplex PCR; TCRdb holds only in-frame clones, not every one. The data hold about 77,000 clones, with less than 90% observed a single time. Here the sequenced sample was CD4+ or CD8+ T cells sorted from blood, taken in a trial of the OX40 agonist ivuxolimab. These receptor sequences come from an adult with an advanced solid tumor such as melanoma, head and neck, liver or kidney cancer.

This rearrangement joins TRBV2 to TRBJ2-7; 7 bases align to TRBD1. J was trimmed by 0 bases and V by 6 bases; bases with no gene match: 5. The CDR3 length is 14 residues. Germline CDR1 and CDR2: SNHLY and FYNNEI. CDR3 sequence (DNA): TGTGCCAGCAGCCGGGGACAGTCCTCCTACGAGCAGTACTTC. This codes for CASSRGQSSYEQYF.

The V and J genes are TRBV5-6 and TRBJ1-5; no clear D. The length of the CDR3 is 13 residues. Germline CDR1 is SGHDT and CDR2 is YYEEEE. V lost 4 bases and J lost 7, with 12 bases in between. In DNA form, the CDR3 reads TGTGCCAGCAGCACCCCGACCGGCCAGCCCCAGCATTTT. Its protein product is CASSTPTGQPQHF. The whole variable domain, remainder taken from reference TRBV5-6 and TRBJ1-5, is DAGVTQSPTHLIKTRGQQVTLRCSPKSGHDTVSWYQQALGQGPQFIFQYYEEEERQRGNFPDRFSGHQFPNYSSELNVNALLLGDSALYLCASSTPTGQPQHFGDGTRLSIL.

Only one count was recorded for this clone. The chain recombines TRBV6-6 with TRBJ2-2, with 9 nucleotides matching TRBD2. Germline loops: CDR1 MNHNY, CDR2 SVGAGI (reference sequence). The CDR3 has 15 residues. Trimming at V came to 2 bases and at J to 5 bases, leaving 3 bases not matched to a gene. CDR3: CASSYGLAGTGELFF. Written as DNA, the CDR3 is TGTGCCAGCAGTTACGGTCTAGCGGGGACCGGGGAGCTGTTTTTT.

The chain uses TRBV6-1 and TRBJ2-7; D is unclear. V lost 5 bases, J lost 6 bases, and 8 bases lay in between. The CDR3 has 11 residues. The V gene's germline CDR1 is MNHNS and CDR2 SASEGT. The DNA for the CDR3 is TGTGCCAGCAGTCTCCTCGGCGAGCAGTACTTC. Protein: CASSLLGEQYF.

This clone came up once. This sequence joins TRBV4-3 and TRBJ2-5; the match to TRBD2 covers 7 bases. The CDR3 totals 15 residues. With V trimmed by 0 bases and J by 3 bases, 4 bases remained unmatched. Germline CDR1 LGHNA, CDR2 YSLEER. Here the CDR3 DNA reads TGCGCCAGCAGCCAAGATGGGGCGGGGGAAGAGACCCAGTACTTC. Encoded protein: CASSQDGAGEETQYF.

The V and J genes are TRBV5-1 and TRBJ2-1; maybe TRBD1 (6 bases). This CDR3 spans 14 amino acids. Germline CDR1 reads SGHRS; CDR2 reads YFSETQ. The ends were cut back, 0 bases at V and 6 bases at J, with 10 bases in the middle. CDR3 in DNA: TGCGCCAGCAGCTTGGCCCCGGACAGCAATGAGCAGTTCTTC. The encoded protein is CASSLAPDSNEQFF.

The gene calls are TRBV30 and TRBJ2-5, with 9 nucleotides matching TRBD2. The CDR3 runs 18 residues. Germline CDR1 and CDR2: GTSNPN and SVGIG (reference sequence). V shed 2 bases and J 4 bases; nucleotides not matched to a gene: 17. Here the CDR3 DNA reads TGTGCCTGGAGTCTAACCCTCGATAGCGGGGGTAGCGGAGAGACCCAGTACTTC. Protein: CAWSLTLDSGGSGETQYF.

This sequence joins TRBV7-9 and TRBJ2-1; possibly TRBD1 or TRBD2 for D (5 bases each). CDR1 and CDR2 (germline): SEHNR, FQNEAQ (reference sequence). There are 15 residues in the CDR3. V was cut by 5 bases and J by 9 bases, with 20 bases left in between. CDR3 sequence reads: CASSRLGADVVEQFF. CDR3 DNA sequence: TGTGCCAGCAGCCGGCTCGGGGCCGACGTGGTTGAGCAGTTCTTC.

The genes are TRBV30 and TRBJ1-1, with TRBD1 matching over 7 bases. CDR3 size: 14 residues. V was pared by 3 bases and J by 2 bases, with 6 bases of the junction left unmatched. The germline V gene has CDR1 GTSNPN and CDR2 SVGIG (reference sequence). In DNA form, the CDR3 reads TGTGCCTGGAGAATCACAGGGGTAAACACTGAAGCTTTCTTT. As protein: CAWRITGVNTEAFF.

Only a few counts were recorded for this clone. The V gene is TRBV5-1, the J gene TRBJ2-2; D remains unclear. Germline-derived CDR1 and CDR2 are SGHRS and YFSETQ. There are 14 residues in the CDR3. The V gene lost 3 bases and the J gene lost 4 bases, with 10 bases spanning the gap. The CDR3 region is CASSSSTITGELFF. CDR3 bases: TGCGCCAGCAGCTCTTCGACGATCACCGGGGAGCTGTTTTTT. Based on the CDR3 plus reference TRBV5-1 and TRBJ2-2, the full variable domain is KAGVTQTPRYLIKTRGQQVTLSCSPISGHRSVSWYQQTPGQGLQFLFEYFSETQRNKGNFPGRFSGRQFSNSRSEMNVSTLELGDSALYLCASSSSTITGELFFGEGSRLTVL.

This rearrangement joins TRBV27 to TRBJ2-6; no clear D gene. Germline V CDR1 and CDR2: MNHEY, SMNVEV (reference sequence). The CDR3 contains 13 residues. Trimming cost V 6 bases and J 2 bases, with 5 bases left between them. The chain's CDR3 is CASRGTGANVLTF. The CDR3 region has the DNA TGTGCCAGCAGGGGGACTGGGGCCAACGTCCTGACTTTC.

For the CDR3, the DNA is TGTGCCAGCAGTTTTCAACCCCCGGGGGAGCAGTACTTC. Translation gives CASSFQPPGEQYF. V and J are TRBV6-5 and TRBJ2-7, with D tentatively TRBD2 (5 bases). This CDR3 contains 13 residues. V lost 4 bases, J lost 7 bases, and 14 bases lay in between. Per the germline V gene, CDR1 is MNHEY and CDR2 is SVGAGI.

The chain carries TRBV6-5 and TRBJ1-2; D remains ambiguous. Germline V gives CDR1 MNHEY, CDR2 SVGAGI. The CDR3 consists of 13 residues. Trimming took 8 bases from V and 0 from J, leaving 10 bases between them. The CDR3 nucleotides are TGTGCCAGCGCTTCCGGATCTAACTATGGCTACACCTTC. It specifies CASASGSNYGYTF.

This chain uses TRBV19 with TRBJ1-6, with D maybe TRBD1 (5 bases). This CDR3 spans 14 amino acids. In germline, CDR1 is LNHDA, CDR2 SQIVND (reference sequence). The ends were cut back, 6 bases at V and 7 bases at J, with 13 bases in the middle. CDR3 residues: CASRQGTGNSPLHF. CDR3 coding DNA: TGTGCCAGTAGGCAGGGAACTGGGAATTCACCCCTCCACTTT.

The V gene is TRBV5-1, the J gene TRBJ2-7; 7 nucleotides align to TRBD1. The V gene end was trimmed by 7 bases and the J gene end by 2 bases; junction bases not matched to a gene: 9. The CDR3 totals 14 residues. CDR1 and CDR2 from the germline V gene are SGHRS and YFSETQ. The chain's CDR3 is CASRTGTATYEQYF. CDR3 nucleotide sequence: TGCGCCAGCCGAACCGGGACAGCTACCTACGAGCAGTACTTC.

The chain recombines TRBV5-5 with TRBJ2-3; 11 nucleotides agree with TRBD2. Trimming took 2 bases from V and 4 from J; bases not matched to a gene: 9. This CDR3 is built from 17 residues. Germline assignment: CDR1 SGHKS and CDR2 YYEKEE (reference sequence). CDR3 nucleotides: TGTGCCAGCAGCTTCCAAATACTAGCGGGGGAGGCAGATACGCAGTATTTT. As protein: CASSFQILAGEADTQYF. Together with reference TRBV5-5 and TRBJ2-3, the CDR3 gives the full variable domain: DAGVTQSPTHLIKTRGQQVTLRCSPISGHKSVSWYQQVLGQGPQFIFQYYEKEERGRGNFPDRFSARQFPNYSSELNVNALLLGDSALYLCASSFQILAGEADTQYFGPGTRLTVL.

The V gene is TRBV6-5, the J gene TRBJ1-5; 10 nucleotides line up with TRBD1. Trimming took 4 bases from V and 6 from J; bases not matched to a gene: 6. This CDR3 has 15 amino acids. Germline V gives CDR1 MNHEY, CDR2 SVGAGI. This CDR3 reads CASSSRQGAIQPQHF. The CDR3 DNA is TGTGCCAGCAGTTCTCGACAGGGGGCTATTCAGCCCCAGCATTTT.

This clone was seen a handful of times. V usage is TRBV19 and J usage is TRBJ2-7; 7 nucleotides agree with TRBD1. Per the germline V gene, CDR1 is LNHDA and CDR2 is SQIVND (reference sequence). The CDR3 is 15 amino acids. Trimming removed 7 bases from V and 2 bases from J; junction bases left unmatched: 11. DNA for the CDR3: TGTGCCAGTAAGCGTGAGGGGGCTGGGACCTACGAGCAGTACTTC. This encodes CASKREGAGTYEQYF. The entire variable domain, with the rest obtained from reference TRBV19 and TRBJ2-7, is as follows: DGGITQSPKYLFRKEGQNVTLSCEQNLNHDAMYWYRQDPGQGLRLIYYSQIVNDFQKGDIAEGYSVSREKKESFPLTVTSAQKNPTAFYLCASKREGAGTYEQYFGPGTRLTVT.

This clone appeared a single time. This chain connects TRBV5-5 to TRBJ2-7; D possibly corresponds to TRBD1 (5 bases). CDR1 SGHKS and CDR2 YYEKEE come from the germline V gene (reference sequence). The CDR3 has 12 residues. Trimming took off 0 bases at V and 4 bases at J, with 5 bases between the two ends. The CDR3 DNA reads as TGTGCCAGCAGCTTGGAGGGGTACGAGCAGTACTTC. This sequence encodes CASSLEGYEQYF.

The chain links TRBV5-4 to TRBJ2-2; no reliable D call. V was clipped by 0 bases and J by 3 bases, with 6 bases between them. Germline-derived CDR1 and CDR2 are SGHNT and YYREEE (reference sequence). CDR3 length: 14 residues. CDR3 in amino acids: CASSLVRDTGELFF. DNA of the CDR3: TGTGCCAGCAGCTTGGTTAGGGACACCGGGGAGCTGTTTTTT.

CDR3 nucleotide sequence: TGCGCCAGCAGCCAAGGCTCCTCGGGAGTAGCGGGGAGGAATGAGCAGTTCTTC. Its protein is CASSQGSSGVAGRNEQFF. The V and J genes are TRBV4-3 and TRBJ2-1; 8 nucleotides line up with TRBD2. The CDR3 contains 18 residues. The V gene's germline CDR1 is LGHNA and CDR2 YSLEER. V was clipped by 1 base and J by 7 bases; unmatched bases: 15.